The 10 T cell receptor beta chains given below trace back to one sample, sequenced in a study of cytomegalovirus exposure and HLA in healthy donors. The PCR made use of 60 Vbeta and 13 Jbeta primers. Sequencing was performed with immunoSEQ multiplex PCR; in TCRdb, only in-frame clones are kept and a portion is missing. The table records over 150,000 clones, about four fifths of them present only once. Sequences were obtained from PBMCs. The receptors originated from a male donor in good health and CMV-seronegative.

The chain joins TRBV9 to TRBJ2-1; 8 nucleotides align to TRBD2. This CDR3 spans 15 amino acids. V shed 7 bases, J shed 4 bases, and the junction held 10 bases outside the gene matches. Germline-derived CDR1 and CDR2 are SGDLS and YYNGEE. The CDR3, as DNA: TGTGCCAGCTCGGACGGGGGGGAAATATACAATGAGCAGTTCTTC. Its protein is CASSDGGEIYNEQFF.

The chain combines TRBV5-1 with TRBJ2-3; a weak D match, TRBD2 (5 bases). Trimming removed 2 bases from V and 1 base from J, with 8 bases in between. The germline V gene has CDR1 SGHRS and CDR2 YFSETQ. The CDR3 loop spans 14 amino acids. The CDR3 loop is CASSFRGRTDTQYF. The CDR3 nucleotides read TGCGCCAGCAGCTTCCGAGGGCGCACAGATACGCAGTATTTT. The full variable domain, its missing parts supplied by reference TRBV5-1 and TRBJ2-3, is KAGVTQTPRYLIKTRGQQVTLSCSPISGHRSVSWYQQTPGQGLQFLFEYFSETQRNKGNFPGRFSGRQFSNSRSEMNVSTLELGDSALYLCASSFRGRTDTQYFGPGTRLTVL.

The DNA of the CDR3 is TGTGCCAGCAGTGCCTACACAGATACGCAGTATTTT. Amino acid sequence: CASSAYTDTQYF. This sequence joins TRBV27 and TRBJ2-3; D ambiguous. The CDR3 runs to 12 residues. The V gene's germline CDR1 is MNHEY and CDR2 SMNVEV (reference sequence). Trimming left V 5 bases short and J 2 bases short, with 5 bases between.

J is TRBJ1-5 and V is TRBV4-3; 8 positions match TRBD1. CDR1 LGHNA and CDR2 YSLEER come from the germline V gene. The CDR3 totals 15 residues. The J segment lost 7 bases and the V segment lost 4 bases, leaving 9 bases of the junction unmatched. The CDR3 DNA reads TGCGCCAGCAGCCTAGGCCACAGGGGGAACCAGCCCCAGCATTTT. Translated, it gives CASSLGHRGNQPQHF.

The chain recombines TRBV5-1 with TRBJ2-6; possible D gene TRBD1, 5 bases. In germline, CDR1 is SGHRS, CDR2 YFSETQ. The CDR3 has 16 amino acids. V was cut by 0 bases and J by 0 bases, with 7 bases left in between. Here the CDR3 DNA reads TGCGCCAGCAGCTTGGGAGACAGCTCTGGGGCCAACGTCCTGACTTTC. Translation gives CASSLGDSSGANVLTF.

The CDR3 DNA reads TGTGCCAGCAGTTACTCGGTCCAGGGCTACGAGCAGTACTTC. Its protein is CASSYSVQGYEQYF. This chain connects TRBV6-5 to TRBJ2-7, with D maybe TRBD1 (5 bases). V was clipped by 0 bases and J by 3 bases, with 9 bases between them. The CDR3 is 14 amino acids. Germline V gives CDR1 MNHEY, CDR2 SVGAGI.

This chain joins TRBV10-3 and TRBJ2-7, with 10 bases matching TRBD1. Germline V gene lookup returns CDR1 ENHRY and CDR2 SYGVKD. The CDR3 length is 15 residues. Trimming took 6 bases from V and 3 from J; bases not matched to a gene: 8. CDR3 loop: CAISHLRDRGYEQYF. CDR3 in DNA: TGTGCCATCAGCCACTTACGGGACAGGGGCTACGAGCAGTACTTC.

Here the CDR3 DNA reads TGTGCCAGCACCCTAGCGGGGGCCAATGAGCAGTTCTTC. Amino acids: CASTLAGANEQFF. The chain couples TRBV6-5 to TRBJ2-1, with 10 bases aligning to TRBD2. V dropped 7 bases and J dropped 6; count of bases not matched to a gene: 3. This CDR3 spans 13 amino acids. CDR1 and CDR2 from the germline V gene are MNHEY and SVGAGI.

CDR3 bases: TGTGCCAGCAGCTTAAATCAGGGAGGGTACGGAGGCTACACCTTC. This gives the protein CASSLNQGGYGGYTF. The V gene is TRBV7-2, the J gene TRBJ1-2; tentatively, D is TRBD1 (5 bases). The germline V and J ends were trimmed by 2 bases and 8 bases, with 18 bases remaining between them. This CDR3 comprises 15 residues. CDR1 SGHTA and CDR2 FQGNSA come from the germline V gene.

CDR3 DNA: TGTGCCATCAATTCGGTCAGGGGAGCTTACGAGCAGTACTTC. Its translation: CAINSVRGAYEQYF. The chain couples TRBV10-3 to TRBJ2-7, with D possibly matching TRBD1 (6 bases). V gave up 7 bases and J gave up 4 bases, with 17 bases separating them. The V gene's germline CDR1 is ENHRY and CDR2 SYGVKD. The CDR3 extends over 14 amino acids.